This paragraph reports one T cell receptor (beta chain). Its antigen is as yet unknown. This table comes from immunoSEQ multiplex PCR, and its TCRdb copy is limited to in-frame clones, with some not included. The repertoire holds tens of thousands of clones, with roughly 94% as singletons. Corrective surgery for congenital heart defects was being performed on the healthy Finnish infants who were the donors. An approximately 0.45-1 mL peripheral blood aliquot was taken intraoperatively from four of eight donors. This entry belongs to a study of human thymus T cells. General study results and limits: Thymic and blood repertoires appeared to display a bias in their usage of V and J genes.

This CDR3 has 17 residues. Germline loops: CDR1 SGHRS, CDR2 YFSETQ. Trimming cost V 2 bases and J 6 bases; bases outside gene matches: 15. The V and J genes are TRBV5-1 and TRBJ2-7; TRBD2 agrees at 9 bases. Sample: blood. The clonotype comes from a boy in the first two years of life with a congenital heart defect but otherwise immunologically healthy. The CDR3 DNA is TGCGCCAGCAGCTTCGGTAGCGGGGGCCGGGGATCTGGCGAGCAGTACTTC. Amino acid sequence: CASSFGSGGRGSGEQYF.